Sequencing of this TCR beta chain was carried out in a study of tumor and adjacent non-tumor tissue in lung cancer. Study summary: The patients, around 11 men and 5 women, were roughly 30 to 76 with stage I to III disease. Each sample yielded roughly 4 million productive TCRbeta reads on average.

A modified ARM-PCR protocol with three rounds of nested PCR amplified TCRbeta. TCRdb re-called the multiplex PCR reads with MiXCR, one entry per CDR3 protein. The sample yields tens of thousands of distinct CDR3 sequences, approximately 71% seen once. Germline V gene sequence: CDR1 MGHRA, CDR2 YSYEKL. V lost 4 bases and J 1 base, leaving 14 bases between the germline ends. The CDR3 runs to 15 residues. RNA was extracted from bulk tissue without any cell sorting. This non-tumor lung sample came from over 3 cm beyond the tumor edge. Overall study findings and caveats: TCR diversity was significantly greater in tumor than normal lung tissue. In normal lung, the top 100 clones were significantly more dominant than in tumor.

Of note for this clonotype: Its antigen is unknown.

This TCR came from a woman between 45 and 60 years old with non-small cell lung cancer. The chain joins TRBV4-1 to TRBJ2-7; weak D call: TRBD1 (6 bases). Sequences were obtained from distant non-tumor lung tissue. CDR3 nucleotides: TGCGCCAGCAGCCTAGATGGACAGAATTCCTACGAGCAGTACTTC. Its protein product is CASSLDGQNSYEQYF.